Each of the 31 T cell receptor beta chains below was sequenced from the same sample in a study of shared clonotypes between healthy human individuals. Method: immunoSEQ multiplex PCR; TCRdb's copy keeps in-frame clones and lacks some. The table includes roughly 2,300,000 clones, roughly 92% detected once. The sequencing input was naive CD4+ T cells from PBMCs. The subset: CD45RA+ positively selected. All receptors derive from a man younger than 30 in good health. Some clones in this sample may be carry-over from other donors' samples.

This rearrangement joins TRBV6-4 to TRBJ2-3; 16 bases align to TRBD2. CDR3 length equals 16 residues. J was trimmed by 4 bases and V by 6 bases; bases with no gene match: 4. Germline CDR1 and CDR2: MRHNA and SNTAGT. CDR3 DNA sequence: TGTGCCAGCAGCCTGGGACTAGCGGGAGGGTCAGATACGCAGTATTTT. This sequence encodes CASSLGLAGGSDTQYF.

The chain carries TRBV27 and TRBJ1-5, with 8 bases aligning to TRBD1. V was pared by 5 bases and J by 5 bases, with 11 bases of the junction left unmatched. There are 16 residues in the CDR3. Germline CDR1 MNHEY, CDR2 SMNVEV (reference sequence). The CDR3 DNA sequence: TGTGCCAGCAGTCCGCGTGGTCCAGGGGGCGATCAGCCCCAGCATTTT. Protein sequence: CASSPRGPGGDQPQHF.

As for this clone: Other DNA sequences in the same sample also yield this CDR3. The chain couples TRBV30 to TRBJ2-7; no reliable D call. V was pared by 0 bases and J by 6 bases, with 6 bases between. CDR1 and CDR2 (germline): GTSNPN, SVGIG (reference sequence). The CDR3 has 11 residues. The CDR3 protein is CAWSVEGEQYF. CDR3 in DNA: TGTGCCTGGAGTGTTGAAGGCGAGCAGTACTTC.

The genes are TRBV4-3 and TRBJ2-3; TRBD2 matches at 8 bases. J lost 5 bases, V lost 2 bases, and 12 bases had no gene match. CDR1 is LGHNA, CDR2 YSLEER, per germline. This CDR3 is 17 amino acids long. CDR3 DNA sequence: TGCGCCAGCAGCCAAAACCCTCGAGCGGGAGCGATAGATACGCAGTATTTT. As protein: CASSQNPRAGAIDTQYF.

The J gene is TRBJ2-2, the V gene TRBV7-8, with D unclear. This CDR3 has 17 amino acids. Germline-derived CDR1 and CDR2 are SGHVS and FQNEAQ. Trimming left V 4 bases short and J 6 bases short, with 21 bases between. The CDR3 DNA is TGTGCCAGCAGCTCAACATACGGGCCTCCCCGGGCCGGGGAGCTGTTTTTT. It yields the protein CASSSTYGPPRAGELFF. Drawing the rest from reference TRBV7-8 and TRBJ2-2, the complete variable domain is GAGVSQSPRYKVAKRGQDVALRCDPISGHVSLFWYQQALGQGPEFLTYFQNEAQLDKSGLPSDRFFAERPEGSVSTLKIQRTQQEDSAVYLCASSSTYGPPRAGELFFGEGSRLTVL.

In DNA form, the CDR3 reads TGTGCCAGCAGCCCTCAGGGCGGATCGGGAAACACCATATATTTT. It encodes CASSPQGGSGNTIYF. The chain uses TRBV9 and TRBJ1-3; D possibly corresponds to TRBD1 (5 bases). Trimming removed 4 bases at V and 4 bases at J, with 15 bases between. Germline V lookup: CDR1 SGDLS, CDR2 YYNGEE. The CDR3 is 15 amino acids.

This chain connects TRBV5-1 to TRBJ2-7; perhaps TRBD1 as D (6 bases). V shed 1 base and J shed 3 bases, with 14 bases lying between them. The CDR3 contains 15 residues. Germline CDR1 and CDR2: SGHRS and YFSETQ. The CDR3 sequence: CASSLPFRDNYEQYF. CDR3 nucleotides: TGCGCCAGCAGCTTGCCATTCCGGGACAACTACGAGCAGTACTTC.

This clone was seen just once. The chain has TRBV5-1 and TRBJ2-7, with 9 positions matching TRBD1. V lost 4 bases, J lost 3 bases, and 8 bases stayed unmatched. This CDR3 comprises 15 residues. Germline lookup yields CDR1 SGHRS and CDR2 YFSETQ. The CDR3 DNA is TGCGCCAGCAGCCTCTCCGGGACAGGGAACTACGAGCAGTACTTC. Protein product: CASSLSGTGNYEQYF.

This rearrangement joins TRBV29-1 to TRBJ1-1, with 7 bases identical to TRBD1. The CDR3 loop spans 12 amino acids. The germline V gene encodes CDR1 SQVTM and CDR2 ANQGSEA. V was clipped by 6 bases and J by 8 bases; unmatched bases: 9. CDR3 amino acids: CSVKKQGMEAFF. The CDR3 DNA sequence: TGCAGCGTCAAAAAACAGGGGATGGAAGCTTTCTTT.

This chain links TRBV6-5 with TRBJ1-3, with TRBD1 identical over 9 bases. The CDR3 spans 14 residues. The ends lost 7 bases at V and 5 bases at J; junction bases unmatched: 6. Germline CDR1 and CDR2: MNHEY and SVGAGI. The DNA of the CDR3 is TGTGCCAGCACCCCGGACAGGGGTAGAAACACCATATATTTT. Its protein is CASTPDRGRNTIYF.

The chain uses TRBV2 and TRBJ2-7; no clear D. The CDR3 is 16 residues long. V dropped 4 bases and J dropped 3 bases, with 19 bases sitting between them. Germline loops: CDR1 SNHLY, CDR2 FYNNEI. The CDR3 protein is CASSGHSSPPLYEQYF. CDR3 coding DNA: TGTGCCAGCAGTGGCCACTCTAGTCCCCCCCTCTACGAGCAGTACTTC.

The chain uses TRBV27 and TRBJ2-3; D not resolved. Germline loops: CDR1 MNHEY, CDR2 SMNVEV (reference sequence). V lost 3 bases and J 3 bases, leaving 7 bases between the germline ends. CDR3 length equals 13 residues. In DNA, the CDR3 is TGTGCCAGCAGTTTCCTTGCTACAGATACGCAGTATTTT. Amino acid sequence: CASSFLATDTQYF.

This chain joins TRBV2 and TRBJ2-7; possibly TRBD1 for D (6 bases). Germline CDR1 and CDR2: SNHLY and FYNNEI. This CDR3 contains 15 residues. Between the trimmed V and J ends, which lost 5 bases and 7 bases, there was a span of 21 bases. The CDR3 nucleotides read TGTGCCAGCAGTTACAGACAGGTCAGTCCGGGTGAGCAGTACTTC. It codes for CASSYRQVSPGEQYF.

The rearrangement joins TRBV6-1 to TRBJ1-3; no definite D call. This CDR3 has 15 residues. V shed 2 bases and J shed 2 bases, with 10 bases lying between them. The V gene's germline CDR1 is MNHNS and CDR2 SASEGT. CDR3 in amino acids: CASSELWTAGNTIYF. The DNA of the CDR3 is TGTGCCAGCAGTGAATTGTGGACTGCTGGAAACACCATATATTTT.

The V and J genes are TRBV18 and TRBJ1-2; D possibly corresponds to TRBD1 (5 bases). Germline values: CDR1 KGHSH, CDR2 LQKENI. V lost 3 bases and J 4 bases, leaving 15 bases between the germline ends. The CDR3 has 15 amino acids. The CDR3 is CASSPSAGMGYGYTF. For the CDR3, the DNA is TGTGCCAGCTCACCTAGCGCAGGGATGGGCTATGGCTACACCTTC.

The rearrangement uses TRBV21-1 and TRBJ2-6. TRBV21-1 is a known pseudogene. The CDR3 length is 17 residues. The CDR3 sequence: CASSRRATTKSGQRPDF. In DNA, the CDR3 is TGTGCCAGCAGCAGAAGGGCTACAACAAAGTCGGGCCAACGTCCTGACTTC.

This chain joins TRBV6-5 and TRBJ2-7, with D possibly being TRBD1 or TRBD2 (5 bases each). The V gene's germline CDR1 is MNHEY and CDR2 SVGAGI. The CDR3 extends over 16 amino acids. The V and J ends lost 4 bases and 0 bases respectively, with 16 bases between them. The CDR3 DNA reads as TGTGCCAGCAGTTCTCGAGGGCCTAGGGGCTCCTACGAGCAGTACTTC. Translating gives CASSSRGPRGSYEQYF.

The rearrangement uses TRBV5-4 and TRBJ2-7, with D perhaps TRBD2 (7 bases). The germline gives CDR1 SGHNT, CDR2 YYREEE (reference sequence). Between the trimmed V and J ends, which lost 5 bases and 0 bases, there was a span of 21 bases. CDR3 length equals 17 residues. The CDR3 sequence: CASRARGGPLGSYEQYF. As DNA, the CDR3 is TGTGCCAGCAGGGCGAGGGGGGGTCCGCTGGGCTCCTACGAGCAGTACTTC.

The rearrangement uses TRBV9 and TRBJ1-1, with 7 bases that match TRBD1. The junction had 10 bases not matched to a gene; V was cut back by 0 bases and J by 2 bases. This CDR3 contains 17 residues. Germline V gene sequence: CDR1 SGDLS, CDR2 YYNGEE. Here the CDR3 DNA reads TGTGCCAGCAGCGTAGAGAGGGAGGGGGCACCAAACACTGAAGCTTTCTTT. Its translation is CASSVEREGAPNTEAFF.

This chain links TRBV30 with TRBJ1-1; D not certain. Trimming left V 4 bases short and J 7 bases short, with 13 bases between. Germline V CDR1 and CDR2: GTSNPN, SVGIG (reference sequence). This CDR3 spans 12 amino acids. The CDR3, as DNA: TGTGCCTGGATCGGGTCCGGGGTTGAAGCTTTCTTT. It is translated as CAWIGSGVEAFF.

This chain joins TRBV5-1 and TRBJ2-1; maybe TRBD2 (6 bases). Germline CDR1 and CDR2: SGHRS and YFSETQ. V dropped 4 bases and J dropped 8 bases, with 22 bases sitting between them. This CDR3 comprises 16 residues. The CDR3 sequence: CASSPWGRRREDEQFF. DNA of the CDR3: TGCGCCAGCAGCCCCTGGGGTCGACGTAGGGAGGATGAGCAGTTCTTC.

The chain employs TRBV7-9 and TRBJ2-3; D is unresolved. Looked up from germline, CDR1 is SEHNR and CDR2 is FQNEAQ (reference sequence). The V end lost 6 bases, the J end lost 0 bases, and 13 bases lay between the germline ends. CDR3 size: 15 residues. CDR3 in DNA: TGTGCCAGCAGTGGGCCTACGAGAAGCACAGATACGCAGTATTTT. Protein sequence: CASSGPTRSTDTQYF.

In regard to this clone: Other DNA sequences in this sample translate to the same CDR3. This chain connects TRBV6-1 to TRBJ2-7; 8 bases agree with TRBD1. Germline V gives CDR1 MNHNS, CDR2 SASEGT. There are 14 residues in the CDR3. Trimming at V came to 5 bases and at J to 0 bases, leaving 3 bases not matched to a gene. The CDR3 is CASSPDRVSYEQYF. The CDR3 coding sequence is TGTGCCAGCAGTCCGGACAGGGTCTCCTACGAGCAGTACTTC.

This clone was seen a single time. The V gene is TRBV4-3, the J gene TRBJ2-7; 7 bases line up with TRBD1. Germline values: CDR1 LGHNA, CDR2 YSLEER. The CDR3 runs to 13 residues. V lost 5 bases, J lost 3 bases, and 4 bases stayed unmatched. The CDR3 loop reads CASSTRQGYEQYF. The CDR3 DNA reads as TGCGCCAGCAGCACCCGACAGGGCTACGAGCAGTACTTC.

V usage is TRBV11-3 and J usage is TRBJ2-3; TRBD2 is a possible D gene (6 bases). This CDR3 region has 14 residues. Germline CDR1 reads SGHNT; CDR2 reads YENEEA. V was trimmed by 5 bases and J by 3 bases, leaving 12 bases between them. The CDR3 DNA follows: TGTGCCAGCAGCCCAGCGGGTATTACAGATACGCAGTATTTT. Protein product: CASSPAGITDTQYF.

J is TRBJ2-1 and V is TRBV2, with 8 bases aligning to TRBD2. V gave up 6 bases and J gave up 4 bases; unmatched junction bases: 8. The V gene's germline CDR1 is SNHLY and CDR2 FYNNEI. The CDR3 covers 15 residues. CDR3 amino acids: CASSPQRESYNEQFF. The CDR3 bases are TGTGCCAGCAGCCCACAGCGGGAGTCATACAATGAGCAGTTCTTC.

The V gene is TRBV21-1, the J gene TRBJ1-1; the DNA was not compared with TRBD1, the D call given in the table. TRBV21-1 is noted as a pseudogene. This CDR3 has 15 residues. CDR3 protein: CASSKATGNNTEAFF. CDR3 DNA: TGTGCCAGCAGCAAAGCGACAGGGAACAACACTGAAGCTTTCTTT.

This chain connects TRBV7-3 to TRBJ2-3; D is possibly TRBD1 or TRBD2 (5 bases each). Looked up from germline, CDR1 is SGHTA and CDR2 is FQGTGA. CDR3 size: 16 residues. Deletions cut 5 bases from V and 0 bases from J, with 15 bases between. In nucleotides, the CDR3 is TGTGCCAGCAGCCGAACCGGGACGGCTAGCACAGATACGCAGTATTTT. It translates to CASSRTGTASTDTQYF.

This chain uses TRBV15 with TRBJ1-2, with TRBD1 identical over 9 bases. Germline V gene sequence: CDR1 LNHNV, CDR2 YYDKDF (reference sequence). This CDR3 is built from 13 residues. V was clipped by 5 bases and J by 5 bases; unmatched bases: 3. The CDR3 reads CATSGDRVYGYTF. In nucleotides, the CDR3 is TGTGCCACCAGCGGGGACAGGGTTTATGGCTACACCTTC.

This sequence joins TRBV29-1 and TRBJ2-1, with a possible D match to TRBD1 (6 bases). This CDR3 comprises 13 residues. The V end was cut by 3 bases, the J end by 8 bases, with 14 bases between. Per germline, CDR1 SQVTM and CDR2 ANQGSEA. The CDR3 region is CSVDRQVGHEQFF. CDR3 coding DNA: TGCAGCGTTGACCGACAGGTGGGCCATGAGCAGTTCTTC.

The chain joins TRBV12-2 to TRBJ2-5. TRBV12-2 is a pseudogene segment. The CDR3 loop spans 12 amino acids. The CDR3 DNA is TGTGCAAGTCGCTTCCTTCACGGTTTGGAATACTTC. Translating it yields CASRFLHGLEYF.